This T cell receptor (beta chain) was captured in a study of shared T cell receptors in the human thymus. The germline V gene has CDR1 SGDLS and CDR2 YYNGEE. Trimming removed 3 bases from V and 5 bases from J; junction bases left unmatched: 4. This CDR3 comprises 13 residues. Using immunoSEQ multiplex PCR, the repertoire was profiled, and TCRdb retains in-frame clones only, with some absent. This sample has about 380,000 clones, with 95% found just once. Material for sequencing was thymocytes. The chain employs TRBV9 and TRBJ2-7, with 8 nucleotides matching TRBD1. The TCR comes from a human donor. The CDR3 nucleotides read TGTGCCAGCAGCGCAAGGACAGGGAACGAGCAGTACTTC. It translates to CASSARTGNEQYF.